This entry is about one TCR beta chain. The T cells that were sequenced for TCR beta were CD8+ and CD4+ cells from blood. The multiple sclerosis control group consisted of treatment-naive patients whose relapsing-remitting disease, which was either stable or active, fulfilled revised McDonald criteria. When the RNA was reverse transcribed, random hexamers were used with an input of about 0.5 to 1 ug. The method of amplification for TCR beta CDR3 was immunoSEQ multiplex PCR, covering 54 Vbeta and 13 Jbeta. Each CDR3 protein gets one entry after TCRdb re-called the immunoSEQ multiplex PCR reads with MiXCR. The sample holds about 210,000 distinct CDR3 sequences, approximately 95% seen once. The data are from a study of CD8 T cells in Susac syndrome. The TCR originated in a human donor with multiple sclerosis. The sample comprised CD4+ T cells from PBMCs.

In DNA form, the CDR3 reads TGCAGTGCTCCAACTGGGCGGGGGAGCACAGATACGCAGTATTTT. Translating it yields CSAPTGRGSTDTQYF. The chain uses TRBV20-1 and TRBJ2-3; 7 bases are a match to TRBD2. The CDR3 has 15 amino acids. Germline V gene lookup returns CDR1 DFQATT and CDR2 SNEGSKA (reference sequence). The V gene end was trimmed by 5 bases and the J gene end by 0 bases; junction bases not matched to a gene: 8.